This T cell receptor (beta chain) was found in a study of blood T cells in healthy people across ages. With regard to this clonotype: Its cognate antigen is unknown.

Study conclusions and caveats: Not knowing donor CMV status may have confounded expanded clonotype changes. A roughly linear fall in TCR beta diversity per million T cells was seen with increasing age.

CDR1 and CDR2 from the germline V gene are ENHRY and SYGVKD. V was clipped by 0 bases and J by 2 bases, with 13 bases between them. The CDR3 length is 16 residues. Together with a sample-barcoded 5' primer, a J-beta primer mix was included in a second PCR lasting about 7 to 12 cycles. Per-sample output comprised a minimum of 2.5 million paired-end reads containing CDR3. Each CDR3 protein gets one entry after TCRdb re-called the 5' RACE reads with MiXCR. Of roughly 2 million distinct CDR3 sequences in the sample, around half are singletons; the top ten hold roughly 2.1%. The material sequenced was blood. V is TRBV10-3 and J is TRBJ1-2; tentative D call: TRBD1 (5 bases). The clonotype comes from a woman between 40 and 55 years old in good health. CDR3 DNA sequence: TGTGCCATCAGTGAGTCGGCCCCAGGGCAAAACTATGGCTACACCTTC. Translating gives CAISESAPGQNYGYTF.